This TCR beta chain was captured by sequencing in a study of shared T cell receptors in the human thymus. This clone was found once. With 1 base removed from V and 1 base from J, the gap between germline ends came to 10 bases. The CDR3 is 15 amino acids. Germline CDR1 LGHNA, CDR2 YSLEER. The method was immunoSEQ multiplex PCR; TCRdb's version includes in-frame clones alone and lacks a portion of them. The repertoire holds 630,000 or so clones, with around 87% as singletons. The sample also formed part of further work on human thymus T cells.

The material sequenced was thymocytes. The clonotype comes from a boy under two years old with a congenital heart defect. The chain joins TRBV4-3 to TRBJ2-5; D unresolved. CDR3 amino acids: CASSQARSSQETQYF. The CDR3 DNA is TGCGCCAGCAGCCAAGCCCGGTCTAGCCAAGAGACCCAGTACTTC.